This entry lists 24 T cell receptor beta chains sequenced from one sample in a study of T-cell reconstitution after alpha-beta-depleted transplantation in children. It was with unique molecular identifiers that the TCRbeta library was prepared. TCRdb re-derived calls from the PCR reads in MiXCR, one entry per CDR3 protein. Found here are 170,000 or so distinct CDR3 sequences, around 6.8% of them singletons; the top ten hold about 2.9%. The source material was PBMCs from the stem cell graft donor, sampled from the stem cell graft. Source of these receptors: a human donor who donated a stem cell graft to a child with Wiskott-Aldrich syndrome.

This rearrangement joins TRBV24-1 to TRBJ1-1; the D is unclear. Trimming took off 5 bases at V and 11 bases at J, with 17 bases between the two ends. This CDR3 is built from 13 residues. Looked up from germline, CDR1 is KGHDR and CDR2 is SFDVKD. The chain's CDR3 is CATSGSIPPRAFF. In DNA, the CDR3 is TGTGCCACCAGTGGTTCAATACCTCCTCGGGCTTTCTTT.

This chain joins TRBV18 and TRBJ1-1; D unclear. V was shortened by 3 bases and J by 1 base, with 9 bases between the two germline ends. Germline loops: CDR1 KGHSH, CDR2 LQKENI. The CDR3 is 14 residues long. The CDR3 protein is CASSPKGTNTEAFF. The CDR3 DNA sequence: TGTGCCAGCTCACCGAAGGGTACGAACACTGAAGCTTTCTTT.

This clonotype was seen at least ten times. J is TRBJ1-5 and V is TRBV2; TRBD1 might be the D (6 bases). Germline loops: CDR1 SNHLY, CDR2 FYNNEI. CDR3 length: 13 amino acids. The V gene lost 8 bases and the J gene lost 4 bases, with 12 bases spanning the gap. In DNA, the CDR3 is TGTGCCAGCGAGGGGGGATGGAATCAGCCCCAGCATTTT. Translation gives CASEGGWNQPQHF.

This clonotype was picked up a small number of times. The chain combines TRBV7-9 with TRBJ2-1; no reliable D call. The length of the CDR3 is 15 residues. Trimming took 8 bases from V and 0 from J, leaving 14 bases between them. CDR1 is SEHNR, CDR2 FQNEAQ, per germline (reference sequence). Here the CDR3 reads CASPPAGGSYNEQFF. The CDR3 bases are TGTGCCAGCCCCCCGGCCGGCGGCTCCTACAATGAGCAGTTCTTC.

The chain combines TRBV7-9 with TRBJ2-7; 9 bases align to TRBD2. Germline V gives CDR1 SEHNR, CDR2 FQNEAQ (reference sequence). The junction had 2 bases not matched to a gene; V was cut back by 5 bases and J by 3 bases. The CDR3 covers 13 residues. CDR3 in amino acids: CASSASGDYEQYF. The DNA of the CDR3 is TGTGCCAGCAGCGCTAGCGGGGACTACGAGCAGTACTTC.

This clonotype was counted ten times or more. The chain joins TRBV15 to TRBJ1-5; D gene uncertain. The CDR3 loop spans 14 amino acids. Germline V gene lookup returns CDR1 LNHNV and CDR2 YYDKDF (reference sequence). The V end lost 0 bases, the J end lost 3 bases, and 6 bases lay between the germline ends. The CDR3 reads CATSRDGINQPQHF. The CDR3 nucleotides are TGTGCCACCAGCAGAGACGGAATCAATCAGCCCCAGCATTTT.

This clonotype showed up many times. The chain links TRBV12-3 or TRBV12-4 to TRBJ2-5; D call uncertain. Trimming took off 5 bases at V and 2 bases at J, with 9 bases between the two ends. This CDR3 spans 13 amino acids. The DNA of the CDR3 is TGTGCCAGCAGTCGACTGGAGCAAGAGACCCAGTACTTC. Translation gives CASSRLEQETQYF.

Ten or more counts support this clonotype. The rearrangement links TRBV20-1 to TRBJ2-3; D gene unclear. Trimming removed 6 bases at V and 2 bases at J, with 15 bases between. Germline-derived CDR1 and CDR2 are DFQATT and SNEGSKA (reference sequence). The CDR3 runs to 14 residues. DNA for the CDR3: TGCAGTGCGGATACAGCGCTATTCACAGATACGCAGTATTTT. It is translated as CSADTALFTDTQYF.

The chain is built from TRBV2 and TRBJ2-1, with D perhaps TRBD2 (5 bases). This CDR3 has 16 residues. The V and J ends lost 2 bases and 0 bases respectively, with 11 bases between them. CDR1 is SNHLY and CDR2 is FYNNEI in the germline V gene. The CDR3 protein is CASSEKRGLSYNEQFF. CDR3 bases: TGTGCCAGCAGTGAAAAGCGCGGACTCTCCTACAATGAGCAGTTCTTC.

This clonotype came up many times. DNA of the CDR3: TGTGCCAGCAGTGACTCGACTAGCGGGGAAACAGATACGCAGTATTTT. Translating gives CASSDSTSGETDTQYF. The chain uses TRBV6-4 and TRBJ2-3, with 11 bases that match TRBD2. Germline loops: CDR1 MRHNA, CDR2 SNTAGT. The CDR3 runs 16 residues. The V gene end was trimmed by 0 bases and the J gene end by 3 bases; junction bases not matched to a gene: 2.

This clonotype was observed a few times. V gene TRBV21-1 combines with J gene TRBJ1-5. TRBV21-1 is shown as a pseudogene. The CDR3 consists of 18 residues. The CDR3 nucleotides read TGTGCCAGCATCGACAAAGGGTGCCTCCCCAACCCCAATCAGCCCCAGCATTTT. This translates into CASIDKGCLPNPNQPQHF.

There are a few counts of this clonotype. This chain joins TRBV7-9 and TRBJ1-1; D unclear. The CDR3 has 14 amino acids. From germline, CDR1 is SEHNR and CDR2 FQNEAQ (reference sequence). The ends were cut back, 1 base at V and 5 bases at J, with 11 bases in the middle. CDR3 residues: CASSLEGGFTEAFF. CDR3 nucleotides: TGTGCCAGCAGCTTAGAGGGAGGGTTTACTGAAGCTTTCTTT.

This clonotype has a count of ten or more. The genes are TRBV20-1 and TRBJ2-6; 9 nucleotides align to TRBD2. This CDR3 comprises 17 residues. Germline assignment: CDR1 DFQATT and CDR2 SNEGSKA (reference sequence). V gave up 3 bases and J gave up 2 bases; unmatched junction bases: 8. As DNA, the CDR3 is TGCAGTGCTAGTAGGGCGGGAGGGCCGACTGGGGCCAACGTCCTGACTTTC. It encodes CSASRAGGPTGANVLTF.

A few counts support this clonotype. The V gene is TRBV3-1, the J gene TRBJ2-3; perhaps TRBD2 as D (5 bases). The V gene's germline CDR1 is LGHDT and CDR2 YNNKEL (reference sequence). CDR3 size: 14 residues. V was cut by 1 base and J by 3 bases, with 8 bases left in between. Written as DNA, the CDR3 is TGTGCCAGCAGCCAAGGCGGGCCTACAGATACGCAGTATTTT. Translating gives CASSQGGPTDTQYF.

The table lists this clonotype with many counts. V and J are TRBV29-1 and TRBJ2-5; D ambiguous. Germline CDR1 is SQVTM and CDR2 is ANQGSEA. The CDR3 is made up of 13 amino acids. Trimming stripped 3 bases from V and 3 bases from J, with 11 bases between. CDR3 sequence reads: CSVDRQTKETQYF. The DNA for the CDR3 is TGCAGCGTTGACAGGCAGACCAAAGAGACCCAGTACTTC.

This clonotype was recorded a few times. The chain combines TRBV2 with TRBJ1-6; 7 nucleotides agree with TRBD1. Germline V gene data show CDR1 as SNHLY and CDR2 as FYNNEI. The CDR3 consists of 13 residues. V was pared by 4 bases and J by 6 bases, with 0 bases of the junction left unmatched. CDR3 sequence: CASSGDSNSPLHF. The CDR3, as DNA: TGTGCCAGCAGTGGGGACAGTAATTCACCCCTCCACTTT. The entire variable domain, with the rest obtained from reference TRBV2 and TRBJ1-6, is as follows: EPEVTQTPSHQVTQMGQEVILRCVPISNHLYFYWYRQILGQKVEFLVSFYNNEISEKSEIFDDQFSVERPDGSNFTLKIRSTKLEDSAMYFCASSGDSNSPLHFGNGTRLTVT.

This clonotype was seen more than once but under ten times. V gene TRBV6-1 combines with J gene TRBJ1-1; 8 bases map to TRBD1. The CDR3 is 15 amino acids. With 5 bases clipped from V and 1 base from J, the junction kept 6 bases outside the gene matches. Germline-derived CDR1 and CDR2 are MNHNS and SASEGT. The CDR3 loop reads CASSLRQGWNTEAFF. In nucleotides, the CDR3 is TGTGCCAGCAGTCTAAGACAGGGGTGGAACACTGAAGCTTTCTTT.

The sample holds many counts of this clonotype. The rearrangement links TRBV5-1 to TRBJ2-7; possible D gene TRBD2, 5 bases. The CDR3 contains 15 residues. The germline CDR1 and CDR2 sequences are SGHRS and YFSETQ. V was pared by 4 bases and J by 3 bases, with 17 bases between. CDR3 nucleotide sequence: TGCGCCAGCAGCGGCAACGGACTCAGAAGCTACGAGCAGTACTTC. This sequence encodes CASSGNGLRSYEQYF.

The chain is built from TRBV20-1 and TRBJ2-1; TRBD2 matches 7 bases. The trim removed 6 bases at V and 4 bases at J, leaving 9 bases unmatched. CDR3 length: 14 residues. The germline V gene has CDR1 DFQATT and CDR2 SNEGSKA (reference sequence). Here the CDR3 DNA reads TGCAGTGCAATGACTAGCATCCAGTACAATGAGCAGTTCTTC. Its protein product is CSAMTSIQYNEQFF.

To note about this clonotype: This may be a read error, as it is one base from a much larger clone. The CDR3 DNA sequence: TGTGCCAGCAGCTTGGGAGGGGGCGAAAAACTGTGTTTT. Encoded protein: CASSLGGGEKLCF. The chain employs TRBV7-6 and TRBJ1-4; TRBD1 matches 7 bases. The CDR3 runs to 13 residues. Germline lookup yields CDR1 SGHVS and CDR2 FNYEAQ.

Ten or more counts support this clonotype. The V and J genes are TRBV29-1 and TRBJ1-1; unclear D gene. In germline, CDR1 is SQVTM, CDR2 ANQGSEA. Trimming stripped 7 bases from V and 10 bases from J, with 25 bases between. The CDR3 spans 14 residues. CDR3 nucleotide sequence: TGCAGCGCCTGGACGGTAGCCGTTGGATCTGGAGCTTTCTTT. This gives the protein CSAWTVAVGSGAFF.

This clonotype was seen ten or more times. The rearrangement joins TRBV5-5 to TRBJ2-3; D might be TRBD2 (6 bases). Germline V gene data show CDR1 as SGHKS and CDR2 as YYEKEE (reference sequence). CDR3 length: 13 residues. Trimming pared 4 bases from V and 7 bases from J, leaving 13 bases between. This CDR3 reads CASSPLGGNTQYF. The CDR3 DNA sequence: TGTGCCAGCAGCCCGCTCGGGGGAAATACGCAGTATTTT.

At least ten counts were recorded for this clonotype. The chain couples TRBV18 to TRBJ2-5, with 7 bases aligning to TRBD2. CDR3 length: 16 amino acids. V lost 0 bases and J lost 3; bases outside the gene matches: 7. Germline-derived CDR1 and CDR2 are KGHSH and LQKENI. CDR3 DNA: TGTGCCAGCTCACCACCCCTAGCGGCGGGGAAAGAGACCCAGTACTTC. As protein: CASSPPLAAGKETQYF.

This clonotype was recorded once. A much larger clone lies a single base off, so this may be a read error. The gene calls are TRBV7-2 and TRBJ2-5; D is tentatively TRBD1 or TRBD2 (5 bases each). CDR3 length equals 12 residues. Germline CDR1 and CDR2: SGHTA and FQGNSA. Written as DNA, the CDR3 is TGTGCCAGCGGCCTATTAGGGGAGTGGGCTAACTTC. Its protein is CASGLLGEWANF. Filled out from reference TRBV7-2 and TRBJ2-5, the complete variable domain reads GAGVSQSPSNKVTEKGKDVELRCDPISGHTALYWYRQSLGQGLEFLIYFQGNSAPDKSGLPSDRFSAERTGGSVSTLTIQRTQQEDSAVYLCASGLLGEWANFGPGTRLLVL.